The 7 T cell receptor beta chains reported below all come from one sample, sequenced in a study of blood T cell dynamics during melanoma immunotherapy. As to time point: pre-treatment baseline. The data were produced by immunoSEQ multiplex PCR, yet TCRdb's version contains in-frame clones alone and is incomplete. The table lists some 9,800 clones, 86% of them singletons, with more than 8.5% in the top ten. Material: blood, obtained from a patient treated with checkpoint blockade. These receptors all come from a human donor with melanoma.

The sample holds one count of this clone. This chain links TRBV10-2 with TRBJ2-5, with D unclear. The CDR3 length is 11 residues. V lost 9 bases and J 2 bases, leaving 7 bases between the germline ends. Looked up from germline, CDR1 is WSHSY and CDR2 is SAAADI. DNA of the CDR3: TGCGCCAGTCTTAGACAAGAGACCCAGTACTTC. Translated, it gives CASLRQETQYF.

The chain has TRBV9 and TRBJ2-1; D remains unclear. The CDR3 spans 15 residues. With 4 bases removed from V and 0 bases from J, the gap between germline ends came to 11 bases. The germline V gene encodes CDR1 SGDLS and CDR2 YYNGEE. CDR3 sequence: CASSFGLSSYNEQFF. CDR3 DNA sequence: TGTGCCAGCAGCTTCGGGCTAAGCTCCTACAATGAGCAGTTCTTC.

This chain links TRBV5-4 with TRBJ1-3; D remains unclear. V was pared by 4 bases and J by 0 bases, with 5 bases between. The CDR3 totals 13 residues. Germline assignment: CDR1 SGHNT and CDR2 YYREEE (reference sequence). CDR3 sequence: CASSLSSGNTIYF. CDR3 DNA sequence: TGTGCCAGCAGCCTGAGCTCTGGAAACACCATATATTTT. Based on the CDR3 plus reference TRBV5-4 and TRBJ1-3, the full variable domain is ETGVTQSPTHLIKTRGQQVTLRCSSQSGHNTVSWYQQALGQGPQFIFQYYREEENGRGNFPPRFSGLQFPNYSSELNVNALELDDSALYLCASSLSSGNTIYFGEGSWLTVV.

V is TRBV29-1 and J is TRBJ2-7; TRBD1 matches 9 bases. The V and J ends lost 7 bases and 3 bases, in that order; junction bases with no gene match: 7. The germline V gene encodes CDR1 SQVTM and CDR2 ANQGSEA. The CDR3 loop spans 13 amino acids. The CDR3 region has the DNA TGCAGCGCCACCGGGACAGGGCACTACGAGCAGTACTTC. Protein product: CSATGTGHYEQYF.

This chain connects TRBV10-3 to TRBJ2-1; D call uncertain. There are 12 residues in the CDR3. Deletions cut 2 bases from V and 6 bases from J, with 5 bases between. Germline loops: CDR1 ENHRY, CDR2 SYGVKD. As DNA, the CDR3 is TGTGCCATCAGTGAGGTCACCAATGAGCAGTTCTTC. Residues: CAISEVTNEQFF.

In DNA, the CDR3 is TGTGCCAGCAGTTTAGACAGGTGGGGTAATCAGCCCCAGCATTTT. Its translation is CASSLDRWGNQPQHF. V usage is TRBV27 and J usage is TRBJ1-5, with D tentatively TRBD1 (6 bases). Trimming stripped 2 bases from V and 4 bases from J, with 12 bases between. The CDR3 contains 15 residues. Germline loops: CDR1 MNHEY, CDR2 SMNVEV (reference sequence).

This chain joins TRBV5-4 and TRBJ1-1, with a tentative D call TRBD1 (6 bases). There are 12 residues in the CDR3. V lost 0 bases, J lost 8 bases, and 8 bases lay in between. Germline CDR1 reads SGHNT; CDR2 reads YYREEE (reference sequence). CDR3 coding DNA: TGTGCCAGCAGCTTGGGAGACAGGGAAGCTTTCTTT. It specifies CASSLGDREAFF.